One sample yielded the 4 T cell receptor beta chains listed below, sequenced in a study of tumour-infiltrating T cells in Burkitt lymphoma. Repertoires were generated with immunoSEQ multiplex PCR, while TCRdb's copy carries only in-frame clones and drops some. The sample consists of around 5,600 clones, more than 8% of them appearing once. Sequencing was carried out using tumor tissue. These TCRs come from a human donor with diffuse large B-cell lymphoma.

Notes on this clone: The missing conserved phenylalanine or tryptophan at the end of this CDR3 makes a read error likely. This chain links TRBV10-3 with TRBJ1-3; TRBD1 matches at 8 bases. J was trimmed by 2 bases and V by 5 bases; bases with no gene match: 2. CDR1 and CDR2 from the germline V gene are ENHRY and SYGVKD. The CDR3 loop spans 14 amino acids. The chain's CDR3 is CAISTDRAGNTIYL. In DNA form, the CDR3 reads TGTGCCATCAGTACGGACAGGGCTGGAAACACCATATATCTT.

This clone appeared a few times. The chain recombines TRBV4-2 with TRBJ1-2, with D hard to call. The V end was cut by 1 base, the J end by 4 bases, with 7 bases between. This CDR3 region has 13 residues. CDR1 is LGHNA and CDR2 is YNFKEQ in the germline V gene. The CDR3 region has the DNA TGTGCCAGCAGCCAAGGTGGCGTCTATGGCTACACCTTC. This encodes CASSQGGVYGYTF.

The chain employs TRBV27 and TRBJ1-2; D gene uncertain. V was shortened by 5 bases and J by 5 bases, with 9 bases between the two germline ends. This CDR3 spans 12 amino acids. Germline CDR1 is MNHEY and CDR2 is SMNVEV (reference sequence). The CDR3 protein is CASSIYRYGYTF. In DNA, the CDR3 is TGTGCCAGCAGTATTTACCGGTATGGCTACACCTTC.

The chain recombines TRBV7-7 with TRBJ2-1, with D tentatively TRBD1 (5 bases). Trimming pared 5 bases from V and 4 bases from J, leaving 9 bases between. The CDR3 has 13 residues. CDR1 is SSHAT and CDR2 is FNYEAQ in the germline V gene (reference sequence). In nucleotides, the CDR3 is TGTGCCAGCAGCACTGACAGATACAATGAGCAGTTCTTC. Amino acids: CASSTDRYNEQFF.